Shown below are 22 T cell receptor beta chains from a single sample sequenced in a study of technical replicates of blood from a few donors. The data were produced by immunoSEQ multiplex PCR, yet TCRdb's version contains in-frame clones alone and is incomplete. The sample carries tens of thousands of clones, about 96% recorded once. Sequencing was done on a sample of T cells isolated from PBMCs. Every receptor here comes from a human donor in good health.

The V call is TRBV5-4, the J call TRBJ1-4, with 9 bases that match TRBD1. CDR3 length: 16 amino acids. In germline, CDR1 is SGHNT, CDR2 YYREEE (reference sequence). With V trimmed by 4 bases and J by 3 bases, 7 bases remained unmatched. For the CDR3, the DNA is TGTGCCAGCAGCATAGGACAGGGGCTTTCTAATGAAAAACTGTTTTTT. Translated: CASSIGQGLSNEKLFF.

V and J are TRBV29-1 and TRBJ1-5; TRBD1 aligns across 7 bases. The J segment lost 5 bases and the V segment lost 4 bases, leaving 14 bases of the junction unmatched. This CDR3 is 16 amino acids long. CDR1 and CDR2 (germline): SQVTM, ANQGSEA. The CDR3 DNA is TGCAGCGTTGTAATCACCGGGACAGACTTTGATCAGCCCCAGCATTTT. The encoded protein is CSVVITGTDFDQPQHF.

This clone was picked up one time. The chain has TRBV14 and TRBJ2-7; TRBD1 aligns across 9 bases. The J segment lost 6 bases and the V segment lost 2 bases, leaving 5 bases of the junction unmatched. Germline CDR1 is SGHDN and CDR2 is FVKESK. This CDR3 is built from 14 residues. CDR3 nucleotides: TGTGCCAGCAGCCAAATGGGACAGGGAGCCGAGCAGTACTTC. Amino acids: CASSQMGQGAEQYF.

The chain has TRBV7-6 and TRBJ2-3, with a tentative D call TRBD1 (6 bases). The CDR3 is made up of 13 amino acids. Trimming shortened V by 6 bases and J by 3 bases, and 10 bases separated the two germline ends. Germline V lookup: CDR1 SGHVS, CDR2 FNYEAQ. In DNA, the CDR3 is TGTGCCAGCAGTTTCACAGGGACAGATACGCAGTATTTT. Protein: CASSFTGTDTQYF.

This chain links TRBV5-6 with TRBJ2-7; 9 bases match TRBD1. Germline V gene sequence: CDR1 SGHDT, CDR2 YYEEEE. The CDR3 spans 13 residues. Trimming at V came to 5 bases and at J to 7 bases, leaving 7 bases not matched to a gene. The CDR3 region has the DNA TGTGCCAGCAGGGGGACAGGGTTGGGAGAGCAGTACTTC. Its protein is CASRGTGLGEQYF.

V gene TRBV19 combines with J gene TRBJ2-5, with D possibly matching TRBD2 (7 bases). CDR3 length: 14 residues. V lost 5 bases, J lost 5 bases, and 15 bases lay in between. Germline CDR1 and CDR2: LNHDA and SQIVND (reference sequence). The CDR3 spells CASSPNSGGETQYF. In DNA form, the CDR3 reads TGTGCCAGTAGTCCCAATTCGGGGGGCGAGACCCAGTACTTC.

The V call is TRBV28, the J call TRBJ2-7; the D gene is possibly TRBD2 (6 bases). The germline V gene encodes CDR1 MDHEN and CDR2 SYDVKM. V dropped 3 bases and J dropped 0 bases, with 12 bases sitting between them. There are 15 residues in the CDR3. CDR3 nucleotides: TGTGCCAGCAGTTTTCAGGGACTCATCTCCTACGAGCAGTACTTC. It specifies CASSFQGLISYEQYF.

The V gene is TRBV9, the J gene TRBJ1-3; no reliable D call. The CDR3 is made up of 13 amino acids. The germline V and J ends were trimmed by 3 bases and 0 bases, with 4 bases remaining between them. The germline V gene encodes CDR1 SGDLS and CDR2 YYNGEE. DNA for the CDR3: TGTGCCAGCAGCGAGAGCTCTGGAAACACCATATATTTT. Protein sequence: CASSESSGNTIYF.

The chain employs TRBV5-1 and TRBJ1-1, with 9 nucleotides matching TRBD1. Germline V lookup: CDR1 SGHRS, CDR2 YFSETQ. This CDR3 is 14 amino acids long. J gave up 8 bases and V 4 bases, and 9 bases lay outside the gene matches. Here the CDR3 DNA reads TGCGCCAGCAGCCAGGACAGGGGCACCGCCGAAGCTTTCTTT. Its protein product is CASSQDRGTAEAFF.

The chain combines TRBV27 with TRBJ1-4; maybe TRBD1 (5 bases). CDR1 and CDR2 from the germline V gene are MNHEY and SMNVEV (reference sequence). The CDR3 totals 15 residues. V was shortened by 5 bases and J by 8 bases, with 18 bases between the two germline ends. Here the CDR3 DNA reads TGTGCCAGCAGTCCCTTTACAGGAGCATGGGAAAAACTGTTTTTT. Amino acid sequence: CASSPFTGAWEKLFF.

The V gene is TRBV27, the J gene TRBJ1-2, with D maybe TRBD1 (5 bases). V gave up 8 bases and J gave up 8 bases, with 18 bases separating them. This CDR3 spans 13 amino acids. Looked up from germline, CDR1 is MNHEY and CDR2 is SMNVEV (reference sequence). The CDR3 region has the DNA TGTGCCAGCGCGGGACCTCGTAAAGGGGGCTACACCTTC. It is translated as CASAGPRKGGYTF.

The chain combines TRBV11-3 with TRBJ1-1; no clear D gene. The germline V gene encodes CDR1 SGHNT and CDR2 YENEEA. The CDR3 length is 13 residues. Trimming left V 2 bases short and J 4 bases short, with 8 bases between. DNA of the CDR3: TGTGCCAGCAGCTTATATGGGAGCACTGAAGCTTTCTTT. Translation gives CASSLYGSTEAFF.

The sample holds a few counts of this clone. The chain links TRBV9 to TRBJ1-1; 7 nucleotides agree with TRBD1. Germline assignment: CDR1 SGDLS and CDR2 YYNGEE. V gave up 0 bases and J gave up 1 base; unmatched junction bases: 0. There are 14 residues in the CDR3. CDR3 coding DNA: TGTGCCAGCAGCGTAGCAGGGGGGAACACTGAAGCTTTCTTT. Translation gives CASSVAGGNTEAFF.

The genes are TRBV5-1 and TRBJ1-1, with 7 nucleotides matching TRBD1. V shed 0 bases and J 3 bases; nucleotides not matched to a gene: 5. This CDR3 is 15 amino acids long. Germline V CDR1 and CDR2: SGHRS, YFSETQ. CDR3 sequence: CASSLEGAKDTEAFF. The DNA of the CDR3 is TGCGCCAGCAGCTTGGAGGGGGCGAAGGACACTGAAGCTTTCTTT.

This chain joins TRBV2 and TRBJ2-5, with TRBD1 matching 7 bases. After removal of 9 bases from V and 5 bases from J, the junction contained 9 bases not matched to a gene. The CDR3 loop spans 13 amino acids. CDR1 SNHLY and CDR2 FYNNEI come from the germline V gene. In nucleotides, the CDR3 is TGTGCCAGTAACAGGGGCCCGGGGGAGACCCAGTACTTC. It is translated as CASNRGPGETQYF.

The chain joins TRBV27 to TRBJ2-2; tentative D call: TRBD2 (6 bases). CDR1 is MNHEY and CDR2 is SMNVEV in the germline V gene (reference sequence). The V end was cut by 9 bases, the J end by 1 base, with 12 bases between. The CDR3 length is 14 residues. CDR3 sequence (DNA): TGTGCCAGTAACTCGGGAGTGAACACCGGGGAGCTGTTTTTT. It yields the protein CASNSGVNTGELFF.

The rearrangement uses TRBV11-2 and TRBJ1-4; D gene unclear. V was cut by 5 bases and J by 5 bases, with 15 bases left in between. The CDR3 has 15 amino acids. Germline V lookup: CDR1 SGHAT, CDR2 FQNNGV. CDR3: CASSQRRVLNEKLFF. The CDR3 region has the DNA TGTGCCAGCAGCCAAAGGAGGGTGTTAAATGAAAAACTGTTTTTT.

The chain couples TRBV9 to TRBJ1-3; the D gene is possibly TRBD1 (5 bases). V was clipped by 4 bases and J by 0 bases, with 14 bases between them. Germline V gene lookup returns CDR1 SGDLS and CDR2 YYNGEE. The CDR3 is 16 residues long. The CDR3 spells CASSIDSPISGNTIYF. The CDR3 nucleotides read TGTGCCAGCAGCATTGACAGTCCGATCTCTGGAAACACCATATATTTT.

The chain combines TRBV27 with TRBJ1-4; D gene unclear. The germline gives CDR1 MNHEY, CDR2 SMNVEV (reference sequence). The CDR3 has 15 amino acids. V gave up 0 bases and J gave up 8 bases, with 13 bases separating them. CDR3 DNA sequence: TGTGCCAGCAGTTTATCTGGGGAGCTCGCGGAAAAACTGTTTTTT. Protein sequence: CASSLSGELAEKLFF.

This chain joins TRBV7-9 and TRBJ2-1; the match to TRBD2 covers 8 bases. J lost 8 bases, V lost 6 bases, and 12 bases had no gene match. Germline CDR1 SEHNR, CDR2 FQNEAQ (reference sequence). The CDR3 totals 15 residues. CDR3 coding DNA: TGTGCCAGCAGGAATAGCGGGACGAGCCCCCATGAGCAGTTCTTC. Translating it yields CASRNSGTSPHEQFF.

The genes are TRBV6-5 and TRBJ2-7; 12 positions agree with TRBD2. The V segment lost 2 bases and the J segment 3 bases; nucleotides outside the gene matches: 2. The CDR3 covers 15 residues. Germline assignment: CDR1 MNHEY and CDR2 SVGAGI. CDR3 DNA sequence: TGTGCCAGCAGTTACCTAGCGGGAGGGCACTACGAGCAGTACTTC. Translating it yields CASSYLAGGHYEQYF.

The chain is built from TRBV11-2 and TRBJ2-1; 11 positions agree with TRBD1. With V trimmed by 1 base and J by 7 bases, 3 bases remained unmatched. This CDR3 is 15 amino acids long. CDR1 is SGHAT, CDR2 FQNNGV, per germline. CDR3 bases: TGTGCCAGCAGCTTAGGGACAGGGGGCCCGAATGAGCAGTTCTTC. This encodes CASSLGTGGPNEQFF.